This T cell receptor beta chain was recovered during a study of vaccination and CD4 T cells after COVID-19. At the Johns Hopkins FTIC core, DNA taken from cultured CD4+ T cells was sequenced by way of the Oncomine TCR Beta short-read assay. TCRdb used MiXCR to reprocess the PCR reads, holding one entry per CDR3 protein. The repertoire consists of fewer than 30,000 distinct CDR3 sequences, with less than 60% occurring once and the leading ten covering roughly 30%. Concerning this clonotype itself: Its target is not known.

The CDR3 extends over 15 amino acids. From germline, CDR1 is MNHEY and CDR2 SMNVEV (reference sequence). Germline trimming cut 3 bases from V and 5 bases from J; bases unmatched to any gene: 6. Treatment noted: approximately nine-day PBMC culture with coronavirus spike peptide pools or control peptides (ViraFEST assay). Peptide pools at 8.5 to 10 ug/ml stimulated about 1.8 million PBMCs per well with 9 to 10 IU/ml IL-2. The V call is TRBV27, the J call TRBJ1-5, with TRBD1 matching 8 bases. Here the sequenced sample was CD4+ T cells from blood, cultured in vitro, taken before SARS-CoV-2 vaccination. The receptor comes from a human donor who received a COVID-19 vaccine. The CDR3 DNA sequence: TGTGCCAGCAGTTTCAGGGGGCCGGTCGATCAGCCCCAGCATTTT. It is translated as CASSFRGPVDQPQHF.